This note documents a single TCR beta chain sequence. Its specificity is unknown. RNA transcripts were the source from which TCR beta CDR3 regions were amplified. Second-round multiplex PCR came after a first-round RT-PCR that employed HTBI primers. TCRdb called the multiplex PCR reads again in MiXCR, with one record for every CDR3 protein. Of over 150,000 distinct CDR3 sequences in the sample, roughly 37% were seen once. This entry is derived from a study of Graves' ophthalmopathy and Graves' hyperthyroidism. Study-wide background: The collection of peripheral blood took place at initial diagnosis, before any treatment.

Study-level points and caveats: Blood also carried most expanded thyroid clonotypes exceeding 0.001 frequency. Distinction of ophthalmopathy from stable hyperthyroidism by a 13-signature model reached roughly 88% sensitivity and about 80% specificity.

Sequences were obtained from peripheral blood. The TCR sequence derives from a woman aged 40 to 55 with Graves' ophthalmopathy.

The CDR3 sequence: CSARKDTPYEQYF. CDR3 DNA sequence: TGCAGTGCTAGAAAGGACACCCCCTACGAGCAGTACTTC. The chain is built from TRBV20-1 and TRBJ2-7, with D maybe TRBD1 (5 bases). The CDR3 extends over 13 amino acids. Germline V gene sequence: CDR1 DFQATT, CDR2 SNEGSKA (reference sequence). The V end lost 2 bases, the J end lost 2 bases, and 10 bases lay between the germline ends.